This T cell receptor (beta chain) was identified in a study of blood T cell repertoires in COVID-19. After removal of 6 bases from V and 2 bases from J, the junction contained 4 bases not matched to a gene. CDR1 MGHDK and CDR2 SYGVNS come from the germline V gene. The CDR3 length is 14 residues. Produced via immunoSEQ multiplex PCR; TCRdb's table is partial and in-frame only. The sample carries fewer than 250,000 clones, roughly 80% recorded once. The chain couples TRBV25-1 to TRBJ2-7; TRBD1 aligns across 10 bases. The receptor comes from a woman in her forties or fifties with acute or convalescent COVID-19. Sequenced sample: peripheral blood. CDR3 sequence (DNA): TGTGCCAGCAGGACCGGGACAGGGGCCTACGAGCAGTACTTC. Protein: CASRTGTGAYEQYF.